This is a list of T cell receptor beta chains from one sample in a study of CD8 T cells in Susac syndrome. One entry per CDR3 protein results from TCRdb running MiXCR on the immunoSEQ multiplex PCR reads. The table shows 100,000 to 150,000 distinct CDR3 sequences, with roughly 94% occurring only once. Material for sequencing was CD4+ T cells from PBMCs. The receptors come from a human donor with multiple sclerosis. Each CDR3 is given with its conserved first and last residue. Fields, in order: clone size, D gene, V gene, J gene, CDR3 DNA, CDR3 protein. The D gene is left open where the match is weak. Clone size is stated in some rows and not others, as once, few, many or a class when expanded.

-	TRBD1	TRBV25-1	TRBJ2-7	TGTGCCAGCAGTGTCCCCGGGACAGCTCTCTACGAGCAGTACTTC	CASSVPGTALYEQYF
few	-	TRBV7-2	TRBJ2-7	TGTGCCAGCAGTCCGGGAGACCGCTACGAGCAGTACTTC	CASSPGDRYEQYF
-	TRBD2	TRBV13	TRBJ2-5	TGTGCCAGCAGCTTACGCGGGGGGGCTCGAGAGACCCAGTACTTC	CASSLRGGARETQYF
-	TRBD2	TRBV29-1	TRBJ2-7	TGCAGCGTTGAAAAGGGACTAGCGGGAGCCGAGCAGTACTTC	CSVEKGLAGAEQYF
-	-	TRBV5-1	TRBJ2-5	TGCGCCAGCAGCCAGATTAGGGGACGCGAGACCCAGTACTTC	CASSQIRGRETQYF
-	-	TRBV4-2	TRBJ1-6	TGTGCCAGCAGCCAAGGGACACTTGGTTCACCCCTCCACTTT	CASSQGTLGSPLHF
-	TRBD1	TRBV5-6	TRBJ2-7	TGTGCCAGCAGCTTAGGACAGGGTCGGTCCTACGAGCAGTACTTC	CASSLGQGRSYEQYF
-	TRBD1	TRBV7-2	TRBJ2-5	TGTGCCAGCAGCTTACCGAGACAGGGTGGAGAGACCCAGTACTTC	CASSLPRQGGETQYF
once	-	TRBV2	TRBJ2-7	TGTGCCAGCAGTGAACAGTACGGCCTCTACGAGCAGTACTTC	CASSEQYGLYEQYF
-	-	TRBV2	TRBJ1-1	TGTGCCAGCAAAGGGGATCATGACACTGAAGCTTTCTTT	CASKGDHDTEAFF
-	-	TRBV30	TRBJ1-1	TGTGCCTGGAGGGTTCGAACAGGGTACACTGAAGCTTTCTTT	CAWRVRTGYTEAFF
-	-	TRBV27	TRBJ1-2	TGTGCCAGCAAGAGAGGGGGGGGCGTGTCTCGCGGCTACACCTTC	CASKRGGGVSRGYTF
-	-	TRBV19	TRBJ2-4	TGTGCCAGTAGTATACGGGGTCAAAACATTCAGTACTTC	CASSIRGQNIQYF
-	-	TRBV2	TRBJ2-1	TGTGCCACTCGTTCGGACCTAGGAAGGAGTGAGCAGTTCTTC	CATRSDLGRSEQFF
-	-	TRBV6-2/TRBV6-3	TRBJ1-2	TGTGCCAGCAGTTACTCGAATAAGGCGAATTTGAACTATGGCTACACCTTC	CASSYSNKANLNYGYTF
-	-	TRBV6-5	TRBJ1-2	TGTGCCAGCAGTTACTCTTCCCTGAGAGCTAACTATGGCTACACCTTC	CASSYSSLRANYGYTF
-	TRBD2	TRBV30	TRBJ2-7	TGTGCCTGGAGTGTGGGACTAGCGGGGGTCTACGAGCAGTACTTC	CAWSVGLAGVYEQYF
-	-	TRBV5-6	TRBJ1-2	TGTGCCAGCTGGGAGGGCTCTACTACGCTCTCTTCGGGAGGCTACACCTTC	CASWEGSTTLSSGGYTF
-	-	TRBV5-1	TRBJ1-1	TGCGCCAGCAGCTTCAGGGGTCCCCGAATGAGGAACACTGAAGCTTTCTTT	CASSFRGPRMRNTEAFF
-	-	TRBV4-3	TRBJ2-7	TGCGCCAGCAGCCAAGAGTGGGGGACCGAGCAGTACTTC	CASSQEWGTEQYF
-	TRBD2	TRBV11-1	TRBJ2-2	TGTGCCAGCAGCCCCACAACTTCAGGACTAGCGGGAGCCCGTTACACCGGGGAGCTGTTTTTT	CASSPTTSGLAGARYTGELFF
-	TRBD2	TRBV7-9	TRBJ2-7	TGTGCCAGCAGCCTGACTAGCGGGACCTCCTACGAGCAGTACTTC	CASSLTSGTSYEQYF
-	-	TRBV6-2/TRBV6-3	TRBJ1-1	TGTGCCAGCAGTTACTCCATTCCGGGGAGGGTGGACACTGAAGCTTTCTTT	CASSYSIPGRVDTEAFF
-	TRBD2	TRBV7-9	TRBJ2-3	TGTGCCAGCAGCTTGGGGACTAGCGGGGGAACAGATACGCAGTATTTT	CASSLGTSGGTDTQYF
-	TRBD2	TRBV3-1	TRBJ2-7	TGTGCCAGCAGCCAAGATTTAGCGGGAGAACGAGAGCAGTACTTC	CASSQDLAGEREQYF
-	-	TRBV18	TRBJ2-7	TGTGCCAGCTCACTCCCGGGCAGGTCCTACGAGCAGTACTTC	CASSLPGRSYEQYF
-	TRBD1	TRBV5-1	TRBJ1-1	TGCGCCAGCAGCTTGGTTTGGGACAGGGGATGGGGTGACACTGAAGCTTTCTTT	CASSLVWDRGWGDTEAFF
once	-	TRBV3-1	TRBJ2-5	TGTGCCAGCAGCCTCCGGGCGGGGAGACAAGAGACCCAGTACTTC	CASSLRAGRQETQYF
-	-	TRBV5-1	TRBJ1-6	TGCGCCAGCAGCTTCGGAGAGCAGGAGTCACCCCTCCACTTT	CASSFGEQESPLHF
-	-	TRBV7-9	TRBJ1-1	TGTGCCAGCAGCACACAGGGAGTCACTGAAGCTTTCTTT	CASSTQGVTEAFF
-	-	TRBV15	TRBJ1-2	TGTGCCACCGGGGGGTTTGGAGGAGTGGGCTACACCTTC	CATGGFGGVGYTF
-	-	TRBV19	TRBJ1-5	TGTGCCAGTAGTATAGTCTGGGCGGGCAATCAGCCCCAGCATTTT	CASSIVWAGNQPQHF
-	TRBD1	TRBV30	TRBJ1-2	TGTGCCTGGAGCACGGGACAGGGAAATGGCTACACCTTC	CAWSTGQGNGYTF
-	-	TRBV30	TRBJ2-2	TGTGCCTGGAGTGATCCGCCCGGGGAGCTGTTTTTT	CAWSDPPGELFF
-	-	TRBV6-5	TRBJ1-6	TGTGCCAGCAGTTACTCGAGAGGACAGACTAATTCACCCCTCCACTTT	CASSYSRGQTNSPLHF
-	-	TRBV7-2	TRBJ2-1	TGTGCCAGCAGCGAGTGGGGGCCCTACAATGAGCAGTTCTTC	CASSEWGPYNEQFF
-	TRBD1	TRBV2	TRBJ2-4	TGTGCCAGCAGTGGGGACAGCGCCCAAAACATTCAGTACTTC	CASSGDSAQNIQYF
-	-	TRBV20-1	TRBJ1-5	TGCAGTGCTAGATCCGGGAATACCGATCAGCCCCAGCATTTT	CSARSGNTDQPQHF
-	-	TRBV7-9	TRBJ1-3	TGTGCCAGCAGCCCAGGCACCTCTGGAAACACCATATATTTT	CASSPGTSGNTIYF
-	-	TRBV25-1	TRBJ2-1	TGTGCCAGCACTTTTAGCGGAGGTAATGAGCAGTTCTTC	CASTFSGGNEQFF
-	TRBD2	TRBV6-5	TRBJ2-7	TGTGCCAGCAGTTACCTCAGCGGGAGGGTTTACGAGCAGTACTTC	CASSYLSGRVYEQYF
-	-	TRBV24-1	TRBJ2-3	TGTGCCACCAGTGGGGCTAGTTCAGATACGCAGTATTTT	CATSGASSDTQYF
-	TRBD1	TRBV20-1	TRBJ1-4	TGCAGTGCTAGACGAACAGGGGGACCTAATGAAAAACTGTTTTTT	CSARRTGGPNEKLFF
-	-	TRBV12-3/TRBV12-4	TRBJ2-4	TGTGCCAGCAGTTCCGGTCAGTCCAAAAACATTCAGTACTTC	CASSSGQSKNIQYF
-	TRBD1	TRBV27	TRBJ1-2	TGTGCCAGCTGGAAGACAGGGGCCAATTATGGCTACACCTTC	CASWKTGANYGYTF
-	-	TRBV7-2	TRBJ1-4	TGTGCCAGCAGCTTTCAGGGAGAGGGTGAAAAACTGTTTTTT	CASSFQGEGEKLFF
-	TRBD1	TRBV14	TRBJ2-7	TGTGCCAGCAGGAGGGGACAGGGGGCTCGGGAGCAGTACTTC	CASRRGQGAREQYF